This TCR beta chain was retrieved from a study of CD8+ T cells in alopecia areata (dated by TCRdb to 2016 to 2019). Regarding the study in general: Treated patients were enrolled in an open-label pilot trial of oral tofacitinib at 5 to 10 mg twice daily for moderate-to-severe alopecia areata. Tofacitinib was administered for 6 to 18 months, and 6 months of follow-up off drug were then conducted to assess delayed response and recurrence. For the treated patients, the SALT score, which quantifies what percentage of scalp surface area is affected, served as the measure of disease severity. Amplification of TCRbeta CDR3 regions was done by immunoSEQ multiplex PCR using 35 Vbeta forward primers and 13 Jbeta reverse primers. Clonality in the scalp was compared among normal scalp (n=4), patchy alopecia areata scalp (n=8), and alopecia totalis/universalis scalp (n=8). RNA was obtained with the PAXgene miRNA kit for fixed scalp, the miRNeasy kit for PBMCs, and the RNeasy kit for mouse skin. In both human patients and the C3H/HeJ mouse model, the study applied high-throughput TCRbeta sequencing to look at T cell clonal expansion in alopecia areata. Biopsies were taken from tofacitinib-treated patients at baseline and again at 4 and 24 weeks into treatment, and several of those patients also had a later scalp biopsy. On the human side, TCRbeta sequencing was run on scalp tissue and on sorted CD4+ and CD8+ peripheral blood T cells from healthy controls and from alopecia areata patients with either patchy or totalis/universalis disease.

Points the paper makes about the study in general: Because the treated cohort was small and had just a single nonresponder, larger studies are needed to establish links between baseline CD8+ expansion and response. Many expanded lesional clones were found to persist in scalp and blood during tofacitinib treatment, and relapse after treatment cessation may be partly explained by this persistence. Compared with normal scalp, lesional scalp had higher clonality and more expanded CD8+ clones, particularly in alopecia totalis/universalis, a pattern that suggests antigenic drive. With tofacitinib, both scalp clonality and the number of expanded CD8+ clones among the top 100 scalp clones went down significantly. Scalp TCR repertoire analysis is complicated because resident alphabeta T cells in normal human skin are also sequenced, whereas mouse skin is dominated by gammadelta T cells. Shared TCR sequences between patients were less evident than in mice, which may be partly attributable to HLA diversity in the patient population.

The library was made by the immunoSEQ multiplex PCR assay. RNA was extracted from all samples and reverse transcribed into cDNA as template for TCR sequencing. SuperScript III was used to make first-strand cDNA, primed with a 2:1 mix of oligo-dT and random hexamers. A synthetic immune receptor repertoire was used to gauge amplification bias, and whatever bias remained was removed computationally. From the authors' description of their analysis: After raw reads were preprocessed to remove errors, the CDR3 was defined following IMGT conventions as running from the conserved cysteine to phenylalanine. Clonality was computed as 1 minus the Shannon entropy, with the entropy normalized by log2 of the number of productive unique TCRs. CD4 or CD8 identity of scalp clones was inferred by cross-referencing scalp TCRbeta sequences with sorted blood CD4 and CD8 repertoires. TCRdb retrieved this table from immuneACCESS and kept in-frame rearrangements only. Not all clones are present; in checked studies, unresolved V genes account for under half, and no reason is known for the remainder. The V and J calls and clone size were taken over from that table, and D and trimming were inferred from the DNA. The sample table records 79,000 or so clones; around 61% of these occur just once. Around 20% of the sample is in the top ten clones.

With respect to this clone: What this receptor recognizes is not known. No base quality values were provided; no much bigger clone lies one nucleotide off.

What the time point label conveys for this sample: less than 25 weeks on oral tofacitinib. This specimen's treatment or condition label, interpreted: oral pan-JAK inhibitor, 5-10 mg twice daily. From alopecia areata patients, peripheral blood was collected along with lesional scalp punch biopsies. PBMCs were isolated by density centrifugation and stained for CD3, CD4 and CD8, and CD4+ and CD8+ T cells were sorted on a FACSAria. At the junction V is shortened by 5 bases and J by 3 bases; bases outside the gene matches: 4. The germline V gene provides CDR1 SGHAT and CDR2 FQNNGV. Reading from cysteine to phenylalanine, the CDR3 counts 15 amino acids. The retained sequence is limited to the CDR3, 45 bases, with the frame set at the first base.

This receptor was identified in a human donor with alopecia areata. This material consisted of CD8+ T cells sorted from blood, taken at week 24, from a patient treated with tofacitinib. Here the chain combines TRBV11-2 and TRBJ2-3; 11 central bases correspond to TRBD2. The DNA is as follows: TGTGCCAGCAGCCTTAGCGGGGGGGCTACAGATACGCAGTATTTT. Its product reads: CASSLSGGATDTQYF.